This TCR beta chain was identified in a study of CD8 T cells in Susac syndrome. Background on the study: Blood was drawn from patients with Susac syndrome. At that point, they were therapy-naive, on corticosteroids, or on intravenous immunoglobulin alone. Study outcomes and limitations: It was acknowledged by the study that relatively few individuals were included in its TCR sequencing and HLA analysis.

Roughly 0.5 to 1 ug RNA was reverse transcribed with random hexamers. TCRdb reanalysed the immunoSEQ multiplex PCR reads using MiXCR and keeps one entry per CDR3 protein. The data contain about 210,000 distinct CDR3 sequences, around 93% of them singletons. As concerns this clonotype: Antigen unknown.

The germline V gene encodes CDR1 LGHDT and CDR2 YNNKEL (reference sequence). The CDR3 has 13 amino acids. With 4 bases removed from V and 5 bases from J, the gap between germline ends came to 11 bases. TEMRA cells were FACS-enriched, unlike CD8+ and CD4+ T cells, which were negatively isolated. The clonotype comes from a human donor with Susac syndrome. The V and J genes are TRBV3-1 and TRBJ2-5; TRBD1 might be the D (5 bases). Sequenced sample: CD4+ T cells from PBMCs. DNA for the CDR3: TGTGCCAGCAGCCCCAGGGATAGGGAGACCCAGTACTTC. The encoded protein is CASSPRDRETQYF.